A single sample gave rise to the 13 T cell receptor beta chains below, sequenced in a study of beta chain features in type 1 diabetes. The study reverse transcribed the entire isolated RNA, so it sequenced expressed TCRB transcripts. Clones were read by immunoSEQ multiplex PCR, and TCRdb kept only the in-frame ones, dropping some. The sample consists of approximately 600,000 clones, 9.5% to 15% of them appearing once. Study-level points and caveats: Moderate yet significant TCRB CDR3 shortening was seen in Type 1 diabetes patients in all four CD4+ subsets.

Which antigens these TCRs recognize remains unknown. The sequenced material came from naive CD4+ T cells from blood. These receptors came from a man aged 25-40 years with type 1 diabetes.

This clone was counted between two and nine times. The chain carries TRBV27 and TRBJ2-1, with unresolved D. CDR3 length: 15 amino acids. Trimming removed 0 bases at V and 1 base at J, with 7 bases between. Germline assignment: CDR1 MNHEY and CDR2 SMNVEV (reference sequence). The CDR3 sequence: CASSLSWESYNEQFF. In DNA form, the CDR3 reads TGTGCCAGCAGTTTATCGTGGGAATCCTACAATGAGCAGTTCTTC.

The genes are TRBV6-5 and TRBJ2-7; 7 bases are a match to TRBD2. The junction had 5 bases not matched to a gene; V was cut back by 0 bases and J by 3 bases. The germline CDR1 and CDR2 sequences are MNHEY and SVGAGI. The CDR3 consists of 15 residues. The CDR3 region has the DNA TGTGCCAGCAGTTACTCGACTAGCTCCCGCTACGAGCAGTACTTC. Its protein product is CASSYSTSSRYEQYF.

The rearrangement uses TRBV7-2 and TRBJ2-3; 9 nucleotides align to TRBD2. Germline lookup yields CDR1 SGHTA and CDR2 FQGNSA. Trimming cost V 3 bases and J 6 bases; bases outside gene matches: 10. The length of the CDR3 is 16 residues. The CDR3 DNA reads TGTGCCAGCAGCTTCCACAGCGGGGGGTTCCCTGATACGCAGTATTTT. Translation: CASSFHSGGFPDTQYF. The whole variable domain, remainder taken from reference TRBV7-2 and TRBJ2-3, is GAGVSQSPSNKVTEKGKDVELRCDPISGHTALYWYRQSLGQGLEFLIYFQGNSAPDKSGLPSDRFSAERTGGSVSTLTIQRTQQEDSAVYLCASSFHSGGFPDTQYFGPGTRLTVL.

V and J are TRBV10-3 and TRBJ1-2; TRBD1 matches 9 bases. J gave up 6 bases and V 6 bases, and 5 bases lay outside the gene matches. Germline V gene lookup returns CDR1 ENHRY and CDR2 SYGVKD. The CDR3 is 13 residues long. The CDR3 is CAIRPWDRDGYTF. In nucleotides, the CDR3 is TGTGCCATCAGACCCTGGGACAGGGATGGCTACACCTTC.

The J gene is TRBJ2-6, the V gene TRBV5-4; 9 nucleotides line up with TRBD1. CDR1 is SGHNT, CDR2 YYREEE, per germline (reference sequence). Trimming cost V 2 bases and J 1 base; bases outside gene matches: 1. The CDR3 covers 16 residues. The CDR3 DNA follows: TGTGCCAGCAGCTTACAGGGGGCGTCTGGGGCCAACGTCCTGACTTTC. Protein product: CASSLQGASGANVLTF.

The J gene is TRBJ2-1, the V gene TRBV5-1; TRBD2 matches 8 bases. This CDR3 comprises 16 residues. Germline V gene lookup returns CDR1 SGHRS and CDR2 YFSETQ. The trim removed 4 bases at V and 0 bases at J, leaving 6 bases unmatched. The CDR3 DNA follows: TGCGCCAGCAGCCCTATTAGCGGGGTCTCCTACAATGAGCAGTTCTTC. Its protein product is CASSPISGVSYNEQFF. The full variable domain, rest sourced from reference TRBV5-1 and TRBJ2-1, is KAGVTQTPRYLIKTRGQQVTLSCSPISGHRSVSWYQQTPGQGLQFLFEYFSETQRNKGNFPGRFSGRQFSNSRSEMNVSTLELGDSALYLCASSPISGVSYNEQFFGPGTRLTVL.

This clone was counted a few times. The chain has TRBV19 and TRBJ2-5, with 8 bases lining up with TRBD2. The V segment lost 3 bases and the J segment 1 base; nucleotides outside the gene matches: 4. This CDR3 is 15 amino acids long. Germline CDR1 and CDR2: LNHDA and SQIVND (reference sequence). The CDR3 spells CASSISGGFQETQYF. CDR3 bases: TGTGCCAGTAGTATTTCGGGGGGGTTCCAAGAGACCCAGTACTTC.

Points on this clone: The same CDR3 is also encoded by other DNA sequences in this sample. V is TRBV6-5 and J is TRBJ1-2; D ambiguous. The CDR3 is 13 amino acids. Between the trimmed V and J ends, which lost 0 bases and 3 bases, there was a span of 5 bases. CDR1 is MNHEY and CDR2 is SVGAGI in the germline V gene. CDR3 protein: CASSYSGDYGYTF. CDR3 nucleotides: TGTGCCAGCAGTTACTCGGGCGACTATGGCTACACCTTC.

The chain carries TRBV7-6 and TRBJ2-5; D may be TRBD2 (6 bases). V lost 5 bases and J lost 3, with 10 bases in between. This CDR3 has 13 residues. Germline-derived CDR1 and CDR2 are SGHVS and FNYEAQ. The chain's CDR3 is CASSMTREETQYF. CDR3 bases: TGTGCCAGCAGCATGACTAGAGAAGAGACCCAGTACTTC.

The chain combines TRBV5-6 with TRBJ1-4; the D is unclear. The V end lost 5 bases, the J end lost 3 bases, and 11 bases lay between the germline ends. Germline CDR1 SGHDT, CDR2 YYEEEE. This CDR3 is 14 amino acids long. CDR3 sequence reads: CASSYSAPNEKLFF. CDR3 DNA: TGTGCCAGCAGTTACTCGGCACCTAATGAAAAACTGTTTTTT.

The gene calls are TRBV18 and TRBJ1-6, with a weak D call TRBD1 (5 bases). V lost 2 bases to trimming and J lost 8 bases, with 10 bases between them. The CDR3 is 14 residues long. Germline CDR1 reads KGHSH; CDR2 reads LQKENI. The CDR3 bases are TGTGCCAGCTCACCAGCGGTACAGGATTCACCCCTCCACTTT. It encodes CASSPAVQDSPLHF.

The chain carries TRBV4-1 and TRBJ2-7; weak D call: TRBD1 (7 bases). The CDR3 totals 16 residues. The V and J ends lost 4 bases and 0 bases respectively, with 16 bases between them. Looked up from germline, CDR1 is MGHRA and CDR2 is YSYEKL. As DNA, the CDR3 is TGCGCCAGCAGCCGGGGCGGGACAGTAAGCTCCTACGAGCAGTACTTC. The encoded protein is CASSRGGTVSSYEQYF.

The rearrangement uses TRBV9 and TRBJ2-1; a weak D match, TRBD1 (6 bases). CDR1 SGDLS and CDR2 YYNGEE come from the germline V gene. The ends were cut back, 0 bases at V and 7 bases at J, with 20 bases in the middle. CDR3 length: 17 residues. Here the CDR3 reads CASSVAPIQGYSNEQFF. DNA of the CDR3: TGTGCCAGCAGCGTAGCTCCTATACAGGGTTATAGTAATGAGCAGTTCTTC.